Here is one T cell receptor beta chain with its context. The CDR3 length is 14 residues. Germline V gene sequence: CDR1 MGHRA, CDR2 YSYEKL. Trimming removed 8 bases at V and 0 bases at J, with 13 bases between. The sample belongs to a study of T cell responses to AZD1222 COVID-19 vaccine. The assay was immunoSEQ multiplex PCR, and TCRdb's table has in-frame clones only and misses some. The sample shows fewer than 120,000 clones, 80% to 95% of them seen only once. The sequence was obtained from an adult who received the AZD1222 COVID-19 vaccine. The material sequenced was peripheral blood, taken 28 days after the second AZD1222 dose. V and J are TRBV4-1 and TRBJ1-2, with D possibly being TRBD1 (5 bases). The CDR3 spells CASRSWGANYGYTF. DNA of the CDR3: TGCGCCAGCCGATCGTGGGGGGCTAACTATGGCTACACCTTC.